These 2 T cell receptor beta chains came from one sample sequenced in a study of shared clonotypes between healthy human individuals. Measured with immunoSEQ multiplex PCR; TCRdb has only the in-frame clones, and not every one. Among millions of clones listed, about 92% were seen once. The specimen sequenced was naive CD4+ T cells sorted from blood. Documented subset: CD45RA+ positively selected. All receptors derive from a man in his late teens or twenties in good health.

The DNA of the CDR3 is TGTGCCAGCAACTACCCCGGGACTCCGTCTGGGGCCAACGTCCTGACTTTC. Translating gives CASNYPGTPSGANVLTF. The V call is TRBV7-9, the J call TRBJ2-6, with D possibly matching TRBD2 (6 bases). Trimming pared 7 bases from V and 1 base from J, leaving 17 bases between. The CDR3 sequence is 17 residues long. The germline V gene encodes CDR1 SEHNR and CDR2 FQNEAQ (reference sequence).

For the CDR3, the DNA is TGTGCCAGCAGCCCCACAGGGAAGCGGGATGGTGTGAATCAAGAGACCCAGTACTTC. Protein sequence: CASSPTGKRDGVNQETQYF. The V and J genes are TRBV9 and TRBJ2-5, with D possibly being TRBD2 (7 bases). V was trimmed by 4 bases and J by 2 bases, leaving 27 bases between them. This CDR3 has 19 amino acids. The V gene's germline CDR1 is SGDLS and CDR2 YYNGEE.